This is a list of T cell receptor beta chains from one sample in a study of response to subunit inactivated influenza vaccine. Each CDR3 protein is one row after TCRdb ran MiXCR on the RT-PCR reads. The table lists approximately 500,000 distinct CDR3 sequences, under 15% of them singletons. Sample: PBMCs from blood, taken more than 35 days after vaccination. Receptor source: a man between 45 and 60 years old who received an inactivated influenza vaccine. CDR3s include the opening cysteine and the closing phenylalanine or tryptophan. The D gene is left open where the match is weak. Clone size is shown for a subset of rows, as once, few, many or a class of expanded clone.

V gene	J gene	clone size	D gene	CDR3 protein	CDR3 DNA
TRBV29-1	TRBJ2-7	few	TRBD2	CSVEASGDYEQYF	TGCAGCGTTGAGGCTAGCGGGGACTACGAGCAGTACTTC
TRBV5-1	TRBJ2-1	.	TRBD2	CASTSSSVAGAPGVEQFF	TGCGCCAGCACCTCATCCTCCGTGGCGGGAGCCCCAGGCGTTGAGCAGTTCTTC
TRBV9	TRBJ2-2	.	.	CASSVGGLTGELFF	TGTGCCAGCAGCGTAGGCGGGTTAACCGGGGAGCTGTTTTTT
TRBV29-1	TRBJ2-1	many	TRBD2	CSVETSGRSYNEQFF	TGCAGCGTTGAGACTAGCGGGAGGTCCTACAATGAGCAGTTCTTC
TRBV5-1	TRBJ2-6	.	.	CASSLSNRTGSSGANVLTF	TGCGCCAGCAGCTTGAGTAATCGGACGGGAAGCTCTGGGGCCAACGTCCTGACTTTC
TRBV4-3	TRBJ2-3	few	TRBD2	CASSQDFAGGSDDTQYF	TGCGCCAGCAGCCAAGATTTTGCGGGAGGCTCTGATGATACGCAGTATTTT
TRBV9	TRBJ2-7	few	.	CASSVGARAYEQYF	TGTGCCAGCAGCGTCGGTGCCAGGGCCTACGAGCAGTACTTC
TRBV6-1	TRBJ2-6	few	.	CAMDSSFGANVLTF	TGTGCCATGGACAGTTCGTTTGGGGCCAACGTCCTGACTTTC
TRBV6-4	TRBJ2-1	many	TRBD2	CASQRDHGGNEQFF	TGTGCCAGCCAGCGGGACCATGGGGGGAATGAGCAGTTCTTC
TRBV14	TRBJ2-1	few	TRBD2	CASSRGLAAIYNEQFF	TGTGCCAGCAGCCGAGGACTAGCGGCCATTTACAATGAGCAGTTCTTC
TRBV11-2	TRBJ2-3	few	.	CASSLSLTDTQYF	TGTGCCAGCAGCTTATCCCTCACAGATACGCAGTATTTT
TRBV20-1	TRBJ2-7	.	.	CSASGLVTGANEQYF	TGCAGTGCTAGTGGGCTGGTGACAGGCGCAAACGAGCAGTACTTC
TRBV20-1	TRBJ2-7	few	.	CSARKIGSLSPEQYF	TGCAGTGCTAGAAAAATCGGGAGTCTTTCCCCCGAGCAGTACTTC
TRBV11-2	TRBJ2-6	few	.	CASSLWPPDSGSASGANVLTF	TGTGCCAGCAGCTTATGGCCCCCCGATTCGGGTTCCGCCTCTGGGGCCAACGTCCTGACTTTC
TRBV3-1	TRBJ2-2	few	TRBD1	CASSPLGTGRNTGELFF	TGTGCCAGCAGCCCCCTTGGGACAGGGAGAAACACCGGGGAGCTGTTTTTT
TRBV3-1	TRBJ2-1	.	TRBD2	CASSQDPTGLASYNEQFF	TGTGCCAGCAGCCAAGATCCCACAGGACTAGCGAGCTACAATGAGCAGTTCTTC
TRBV28	TRBJ1-5	many	TRBD1	CASRPRQGRSNQPQHF	TGTGCCAGCAGGCCGCGACAGGGACGTAGCAATCAGCCCCAGCATTTT
TRBV7-9	TRBJ2-1	few	TRBD2	CASSYSSREGNEQFF	TGTGCCAGCAGCTATTCGAGCCGGGAGGGCAATGAGCAGTTCTTC
TRBV5-1	TRBJ2-7	many	.	CASSLDSRDEYF	TGCGCCAGCAGCTTGGACTCACGGGACGAGTACTTC
TRBV27	TRBJ1-1	many	.	CASSLGGLMNTEAFF	TGTGCCAGCAGTTTAGGTGGCCTGATGAACACTGAAGCTTTCTTT
TRBV20-1	TRBJ2-7	.	TRBD2	CSASSNVRLAGAEQYF	TGCAGTGCTAGTTCTAACGTAAGGCTAGCGGGAGCCGAGCAGTACTTC
TRBV20-1	TRBJ2-7	.	TRBD2	CSAREFTSGSSTYEQYF	TGCAGTGCTAGGGAATTTACTAGCGGGAGTAGTACCTACGAGCAGTACTTC
TRBV20-1	TRBJ2-3	few	.	CSAARGSTDTQYF	TGCAGTGCCGCTAGGGGTAGCACAGATACGCAGTATTTT
TRBV5-1	TRBJ2-2	few	TRBD2	CASSWRTSGGANTGELFF	TGCGCCAGCAGCTGGAGGACTAGCGGGGGGGCGAACACCGGGGAGCTGTTTTTT
TRBV7-2	TRBJ2-5	few	.	CASSVGTAGTQYF	TGTGCCAGCAGCGTCGGGACAGCGGGGACCCAGTACTTC
TRBV20-1	TRBJ2-7	few	.	CSAQDPWYEQYF	TGCAGTGCCCAGGACCCGTGGTACGAGCAGTACTTC
TRBV5-1	TRBJ1-1	few	.	CASSLGYEGTEAFF	TGCGCCAGCAGCTTGGGTTACGAAGGGACTGAAGCTTTCTTT